The sequence of this T cell receptor beta chain was determined in a study of shared clonotypes between healthy human individuals. About the research overall: Researchers assigned three CD4 naive, three CD4 memory, two CD8 naive and one CD8 memory plate to each donor. Notes on the study in general: Generally, naive subsets came out with larger estimated richness than memory subsets.

Trimming removed 2 bases at V and 0 bases at J, with 8 bases between. The CDR3 totals 14 residues. In germline, CDR1 is GTSNPN, CDR2 SVGIG (reference sequence). The material for each subset, its genomic DNA, was split evenly across several immunoSEQ plates. TCRdb keeps only in-frame clones here, not all; method: immunoSEQ multiplex PCR. This sample has about 980,000 clones, with over 60% found just once. Concerning this clone itself: Its antigen remains unknown.

This TCR was sampled from a man aged 18-30 years in good health. V gene TRBV30 combines with J gene TRBJ2-1; D is perhaps TRBD1 or TRBD2 (5 bases each). The sample taken for sequencing was memory CD4+ T cells sorted from blood. Described subset: CD45RA-negative fraction. In nucleotides, the CDR3 is TGTGCCTGGAGTTGGGGGTTCTCCTACAATGAGCAGTTCTTC. Amino acid sequence: CAWSWGFSYNEQFF.